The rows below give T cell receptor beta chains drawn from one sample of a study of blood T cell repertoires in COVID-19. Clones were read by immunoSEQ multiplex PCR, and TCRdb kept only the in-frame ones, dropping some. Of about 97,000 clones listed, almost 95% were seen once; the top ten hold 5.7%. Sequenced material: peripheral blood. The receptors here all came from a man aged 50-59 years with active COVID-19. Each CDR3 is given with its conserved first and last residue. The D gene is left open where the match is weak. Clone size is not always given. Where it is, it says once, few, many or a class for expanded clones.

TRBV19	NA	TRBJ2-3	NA	TGTGCCAGTAGCCCCGACATTTCGAGCAGAGATACGCAGTATTTT	CASSPDISSRDTQYF
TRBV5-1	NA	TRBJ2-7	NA	TGCGCCAGCACTGGGGAACCGGGAACCTCCCTCGAGCAGTACTTC	CASTGEPGTSLEQYF
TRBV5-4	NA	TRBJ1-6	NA	TGTGCCAGCAGCTTGGACGGGAGAGCTCGATCACCCCTCCACTTT	CASSLDGRARSPLHF
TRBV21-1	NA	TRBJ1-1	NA	TGTGCCAGCAGCAAGGACAGGGTGGGTACTGAAGCTTTCTTT	CASSKDRVGTEAFF
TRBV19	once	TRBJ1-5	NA	TGTGCCAGTAGTATGGGACAAGGGCTTTATAGCAATCAGCCCCAGCATTTT	CASSMGQGLYSNQPQHF
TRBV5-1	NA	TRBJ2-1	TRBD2	TGCGCCAGCAGCCCCGGACGGGAGGCGAATGAGCAGTTCTTC	CASSPGREANEQFF
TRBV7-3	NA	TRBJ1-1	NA	TGTGCCAGCAGCAACCGGGACACTCACACTGAAGCTTTCTTT	CASSNRDTHTEAFF
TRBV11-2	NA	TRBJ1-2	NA	TGTGCCAGCAGCTTAAGTGCGACTCCTACCTATGGCTACACCTTC	CASSLSATPTYGYTF
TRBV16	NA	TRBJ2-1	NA	TGTGCCAGCAGCCCTTCAACTAGTGGCGAGCAGTTCTTC	CASSPSTSGEQFF
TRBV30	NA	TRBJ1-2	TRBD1	TGTGCCTTACCAGCTCCGGGACAGGGGGATGGCTACACCTTC	CALPAPGQGDGYTF
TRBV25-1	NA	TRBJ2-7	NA	TGTGCCAGCAGTCCTACCAGACAGTACTACGAGCAGTACTTC	CASSPTRQYYEQYF
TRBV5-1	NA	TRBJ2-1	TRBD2	TGCGCCAGCAGCATCCGGACTAGCGGGTCGGGTAATGAGCAGTTCTTC	CASSIRTSGSGNEQFF
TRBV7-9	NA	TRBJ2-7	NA	TGTGCCAGCAGCTCGACGGGATACGAGCAGTACTTC	CASSSTGYEQYF
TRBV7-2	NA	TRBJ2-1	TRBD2	TGTGCCAGCACTAGCGGGAGACCCTACAATGAGCAGTTCTTC	CASTSGRPYNEQFF
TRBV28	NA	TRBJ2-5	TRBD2	TGTGCCAGCAAGACTAGCGGGATATTAGAGACCCAGTACTTC	CASKTSGILETQYF
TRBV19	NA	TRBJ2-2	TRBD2	TGTGCCACGACACTAGCGGGAAACACCGGGGAGCTGTTTTTT	CATTLAGNTGELFF
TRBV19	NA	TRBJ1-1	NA	TGTGCCAGTAGTATTTCCAGGAACACTGAAGCTTTCTTT	CASSISRNTEAFF
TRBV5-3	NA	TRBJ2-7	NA	TGTGCCAGAAGCTCTGGAGGGTGCAGGAGCGAGCAGTACTTC	CARSSGGCRSEQYF
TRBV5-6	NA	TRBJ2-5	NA	TGTGCCAGCAGCTTGGCCTCTACCTCCAGGGAGACCCAGTACTTC	CASSLASTSRETQYF
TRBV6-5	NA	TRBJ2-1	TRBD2	TGTGCCAGCAGTTCCCCTAGCGGGAGTTACAATGAGCAGTTCTTC	CASSSPSGSYNEQFF
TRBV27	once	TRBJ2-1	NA	TGTGCCAGCAGTCCCCGGGACTTCTACAATGAGCAGTTCTTC	CASSPRDFYNEQFF
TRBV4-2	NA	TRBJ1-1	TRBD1	TGTGCCAGCAGCCAAGTATCCACAGGGGCGACTACCACTGAAGCTTTCTTT	CASSQVSTGATTTEAFF
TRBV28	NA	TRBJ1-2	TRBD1	TGTGCCAGCAGACAGGGGGCGGGTGGCTACACCTTC	CASRQGAGGYTF
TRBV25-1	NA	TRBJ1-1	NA	TGTGCCAGCAGGGCTGATACAGTGAACACTGAAGCTTTCTTT	CASRADTVNTEAFF
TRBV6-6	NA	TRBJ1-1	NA	TGTGCCAGCATCTCTAGGAGGGACACTGAAGCTTTCTTT	CASISRRDTEAFF
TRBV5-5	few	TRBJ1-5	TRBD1	TGTGCCAGCAGCTTGGGCGGGACAGGGGCAGGCCAGCCCCAGCATTTT	CASSLGGTGAGQPQHF
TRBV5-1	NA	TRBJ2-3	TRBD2	TGCGCCAGCAGCTTGGAAGGCGGGAGGGGATATACGCAGTATTTT	CASSLEGGRGYTQYF
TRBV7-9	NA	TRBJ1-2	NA	TGTGCCAGCAGCTTAGAATGGGGGCTTAACTATGGCTACACCTTC	CASSLEWGLNYGYTF
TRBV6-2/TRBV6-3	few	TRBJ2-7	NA	TGTGCCAGCAGTCTGACTATCAGCTCCTACGAGCAGTACTTC	CASSLTISSYEQYF
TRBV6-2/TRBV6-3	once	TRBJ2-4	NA	TGTGCCAGCAGTTACGGGCTAGCCAAAAACATTCAGTACTTC	CASSYGLAKNIQYF
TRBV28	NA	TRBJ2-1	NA	TGTGCCAGCAGTTCGACTAGAGGGGCCGTGAATGAGCAGTTCTTC	CASSSTRGAVNEQFF
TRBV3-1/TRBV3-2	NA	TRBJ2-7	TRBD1	TGTGCCAGCAGCCTGGGACAGTACTACGAGCAGTACTTC	CASSLGQYYEQYF
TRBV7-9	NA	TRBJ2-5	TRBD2	TGTGCCAGCAGCCCCACACTAGCGGGAAGAGAGACCCAGTACTTC	CASSPTLAGRETQYF
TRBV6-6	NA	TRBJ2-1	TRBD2	TGTGCCAGCAGGTCGCCCGGGACTAGCGGCTCTAAGCAGTTCTTC	CASRSPGTSGSKQFF
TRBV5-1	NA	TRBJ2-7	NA	TGCGCCAGCAGCCCCGTGCGGGGACCCGCTAGCGAGCAGTACTTC	CASSPVRGPASEQYF
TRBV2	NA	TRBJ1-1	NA	TGTGCCAACGGACAAGACCGGATGAACACTGAAGCTTTCTTT	CANGQDRMNTEAFF
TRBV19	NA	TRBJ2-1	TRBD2	TGTGCCAGTAGTATTCTAGCGGGAGGATCTGGGGGGGAGTTCTTC	CASSILAGGSGGEFF
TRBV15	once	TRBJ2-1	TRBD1	TGTGCCACCAGCAGACGCGACAGGGGCCAAGGGCGAAACAATGAGCAGTTCTTC	CATSRRDRGQGRNNEQFF
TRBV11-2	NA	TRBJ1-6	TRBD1	TGTGCCAGCAGTTCCGTAGGGGACAGGGAGCATTCACCCCTCCACTTT	CASSSVGDREHSPLHF
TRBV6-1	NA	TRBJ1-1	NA	TGTGCCAGCAGTGACCCGGGAGACACTGAAGCTTTCTTT	CASSDPGDTEAFF
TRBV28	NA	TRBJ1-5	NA	TGTGCCAGCACTGGCCTCCCAGGGCCGGGCAATCAGCCCCAGCATTTT	CASTGLPGPGNQPQHF
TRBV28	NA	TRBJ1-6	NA	TGTGCCAGCAGTGGCGGGGGGTCTTCACCCCTCCACTTT	CASSGGGSSPLHF
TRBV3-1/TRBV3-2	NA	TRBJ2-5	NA	TGTGCCAGCAGCCAAGGGCGGACACAAGGGACCCAGTACTTC	CASSQGRTQGTQYF
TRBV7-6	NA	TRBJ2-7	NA	TGTGCCAGCAGCCGCAGCGCTGGTCCCAAAAGTTACGAGCAGTACTTC	CASSRSAGPKSYEQYF
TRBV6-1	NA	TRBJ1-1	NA	TGTGCCAGCAGTTTTCTCACTGAAGCTTTCTTT	CASSFLTEAFF
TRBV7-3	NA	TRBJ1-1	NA	TGTGCCAGCGCGGGGAGCATGAACACTGAAGCTTTCTTT	CASAGSMNTEAFF
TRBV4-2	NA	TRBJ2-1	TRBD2	TGTGCCAGCAGCCGAGTAGCGGGAGGGCCGGGAGATGAGCAGTTCTTC	CASSRVAGGPGDEQFF
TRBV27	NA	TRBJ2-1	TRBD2	TGTGCCAGCAGTTTAGCTAGCGGGAGGGGGGTGAATGAGCAGTTCTTC	CASSLASGRGVNEQFF
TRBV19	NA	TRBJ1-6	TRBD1	TGTGCCAGTAGTGTTGACAGGGGGGTACGGTCACCCCTCCACTTT	CASSVDRGVRSPLHF
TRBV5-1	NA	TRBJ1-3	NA	TGCGCCAGCAGCTCGGGACTGTTACCCTCACGCTCTGGAAACACCATATATTTT	CASSSGLLPSRSGNTIYF
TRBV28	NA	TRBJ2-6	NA	TGTGCCAGCAGTCGGGACTTCCCAATTCTTTCTGGGGCCAACGTCCTGACTTTC	CASSRDFPILSGANVLTF
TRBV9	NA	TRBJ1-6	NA	TGTGCCAGCAGCTTAGGGACATCAAGCTCCTATAATTCACCCCTCCACTTT	CASSLGTSSSYNSPLHF
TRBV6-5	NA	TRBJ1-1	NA	TGTGCCAGCAGGCAGTTGAACACTGAAGCTTTCTTT	CASRQLNTEAFF
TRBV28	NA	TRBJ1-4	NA	TGTGCCAGCAGTTTGGGAGCAACTAATGAAAAACTGTTTTTT	CASSLGATNEKLFF
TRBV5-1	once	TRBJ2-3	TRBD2	TGCGCCAGCAGCTTGTCCGGACTAGCGAGCACAGATACGCAGTATTTT	CASSLSGLASTDTQYF